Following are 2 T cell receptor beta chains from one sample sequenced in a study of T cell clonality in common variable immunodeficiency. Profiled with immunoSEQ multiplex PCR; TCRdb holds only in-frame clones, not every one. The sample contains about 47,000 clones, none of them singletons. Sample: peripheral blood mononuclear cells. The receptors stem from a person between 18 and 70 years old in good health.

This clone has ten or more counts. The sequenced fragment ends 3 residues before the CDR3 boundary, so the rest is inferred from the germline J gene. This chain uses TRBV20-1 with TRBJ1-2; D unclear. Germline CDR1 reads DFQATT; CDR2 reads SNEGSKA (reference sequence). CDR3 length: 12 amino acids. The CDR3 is CSSLRGNYGYTF. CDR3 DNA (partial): TGCAGCTCGCTGCGAGGGAACTATGGC.

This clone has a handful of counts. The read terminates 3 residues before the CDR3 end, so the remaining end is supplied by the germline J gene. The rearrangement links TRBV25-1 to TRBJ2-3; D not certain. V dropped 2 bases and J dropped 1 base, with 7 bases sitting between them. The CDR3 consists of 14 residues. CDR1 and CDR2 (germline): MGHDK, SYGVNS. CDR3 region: CASSERVGTDTQYF. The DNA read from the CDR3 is TGTGCCAGCAGTGAACGGGTAGGCACAGATACG.